The entry below gives a single TCR beta chain sequence along with its context. Its antigen specificity is not known. No base-level quality is on record; no much larger clone is a single base apart. From its cysteine to its phenylalanine, the CDR3 spans 16 amino acids. Only the CDR3 region is kept as DNA, spanning 48 bases read in frame from base 1. The germline V gene provides CDR1 SGHTA and CDR2 FQGNSA. At the junction V is shortened by 0 bases and J by 9 bases, with 18 bases in between. This entry belongs to a study of cytomegalovirus exposure and HLA in healthy donors (dated by TCRdb to about 2017). Background on the whole study: In an earlier analysis of several hundred of the donors, approximately 300 Gb of sequence data and 120 million or so unique TCR beta sequences from 150 million to 200 million T cells were reported. About 320 gigabases of sequencing data and some 85 million unique TCR sequences were included in an early release covering about 700 HLA-typed donors. Of the roughly 400 genotyped donors, approximately 83% fell in the genetic ancestry cluster associated with self-reported Caucasian donors. The aim of the study was to test whether cataloging public T cell receptors could identify signatures of past pathogen exposure. The study used immunosequencing to profile the T cell repertoires of several hundred subjects and linked those repertoires to cytomegalovirus serostatus. Besides the first cohort of approximately 710 subjects, a separate validation cohort made up of roughly 120 different subjects was used. The study combined high-throughput TCR immunosequencing, statistical association of individual TCRs with disease status, and machine learning to predict cytomegalovirus infection status. A later analysis re-analyzed previously published TCR beta repertoires from 650 to 800 donors and added high-resolution HLA genotyping to study TCR occurrence patterns. The later analysis used no new phenotypic data to find candidate immune exposures, relying instead on TCR beta sequences and their occurrence across donors. To decide whether each TCR beta V gene segment behaved as functional or pseudogenic, an earlier analysis of nearly 600 of the donors relied on high-throughput TCR beta sequencing. Donor age, sex, ethnicity and CMV serostatus were collected together with the repertoire data. A later genetic analysis took genome-wide SNP genotypes for about three fifths of the 666 donors and used that subset as a discovery cohort. Every repertoire in the discovery cohort had been generated on one and the same sequencing platform. Both class I and class II loci were covered by HLA typing, at four-digit resolution. Typing coverage varied by locus: roughly 620-640 donors for A, B, C, DRB1 and DQB1; more than 500 for DQA1; about 570 for DPA1; under 490 for DPB1. Because of strong linkage in the cohort, five DR-DQ haplotypes were treated as single units for association and clustering. Among 398 genotyped donors of the cohort, an average of approximately 240,000 unique TCR beta nucleotide sequences was sequenced per donor, of which 15% to 20% were non-productive.

Library preparation was by the immunoSEQ multiplex PCR assay. For the multiplex PCR, a mixture combining 60 forward primers for TCR Vbeta segments and 13 reverse primers for TCR Jbeta segments was used. A multiplex PCR assay on genomic DNA amplified the CDR3 region of rearranged TCR beta genes. The amplified TCR beta libraries were sequenced on the Illumina HiSeq System as 87-base-pair reads. As for the authors' bioinformatics: A later analysis tallied some 79 million unique TCR beta chains across the 650 to 750 repertoires, and around 10 million of those chains were shared by two or more donors. A nearest-neighbor algorithm error-corrected the raw reads and collapsed the reads into unique sequences, merging closely related sequences to remove PCR and sequencing errors. CDR3 sequences were aligned to IMGT reference sequences to assign V, D and J gene segments. Each retained sequence needed at least a six-nucleotide match to both a V gene segment and a J gene segment. A rearrangement was called productive if the CDR3 had no stop codons and remained in frame with V and J, and every other rearrangement was called non-productive. Following IMGT convention, CDR3 was defined as the stretch from the second conserved V-encoded cysteine to the conserved J-encoded phenylalanine. The earlier analysis of around 640 of the donors excluded sequences that lacked an unambiguous match to a single V gene segment. In an earlier analysis of about 590 of the donors, a V segment was called functional when productive rearrangements were above 56.7%, and segregating when the standard deviation between donors exceeded 5%. A statistical classification framework was built for diagnosing cytomegalovirus status from the catalog of TCR beta chain sequences. In a later analysis, TCR nucleotide sequences were compared against IMGT/GENE-DB human TR gene sequences so that V and J genes could be assigned. In a later analysis, CDR3 sequences and most-parsimonious VDJ recombination scenarios were assigned using the TCRdist pipeline. In a later analysis, every TCR beta chain was defined by the combination of its CDR3 amino acid sequence and its V-gene family, and reads without a unique V-gene family were dropped. As a way to deal with suspected cross-contamination and a sequencing artifact, a later analysis dropped roughly 620 nucleotide sequences that were highly shared and had low generation probability. A later analysis calculated a clonal expansion index for each public chain from normalized within-repertoire ranks of inferred template counts. In a later analysis, generation probabilities were computed using a VDJ recombination model fitted to out-of-frame rearrangements, and the results were checked against IGoR. Hypergeometric tests were used in a later analysis to score TCR-TCR, TCR-HLA and TCR-CMV co-occurrence, with a repertoire-size bias correction applied to the TCR pairs. A later analysis estimated false discovery rates by permuting HLA or CMV assignments 20 times. In a later analysis, co-occurring TCRs were grouped using DBSCAN, with TCRdist sequence similarity added in when clustering inside HLA-allele-positive subsets. Repertoires with fewer than 30,000 or more than 120,000 public chains, plus five repertoires with anomalous nucleotide sharing, were excluded from co-occurrence clustering. In its TCRdb copy, this immuneACCESS table keeps in-frame sequences only and misses some clones. Where compared with another copy, unresolved V genes explain less than half of these, and the others have no known cause. V and J calls and clone size are those listed in that table; D and trimming were worked out from the DNA. For this sample there are 130,000 or so clones; around 79% appear just once. The leading ten clones occupy around 2.1% of the sample.

The cohort consisted of 666 healthy bone marrow donors. At the time of sampling, all cohort members were nominally healthy, though unrecorded immune exposures were likely present. The donor was CMV seropositive and belonged to the group of 270 or so seropositive cohort members. Every donor gave a peripheral blood sample, and the peripheral blood mononuclear cells from that sample were used for TCR beta sequencing. The Qiagen DNeasy Blood Extraction Kit was used to extract genomic DNA from the blood cell samples. Paper-wide results and their limitations: The classifier was reported to diagnose cytomegalovirus status with high specificity and sensitivity in both the original and validation cohorts. A total of 150 or so TCR beta chains were listed by the study as associated with cytomegalovirus. According to a later genetic analysis, donors in an Asian-associated ancestry cluster had fewer N-insertions in productive TCRs than the approximately 700-donor mean. In an earlier analysis of over 550 of the donors, most TCR beta V segments were observed in productive rearrangements about 87% or about 30% of the time, broadly matching IMGT annotations. In a later analysis, HLA-associated TCR beta chains showed more clonal expansion and lower generation probabilities than non-associated chains that were equally common. A later analysis found that TCR association rates varied across HLA loci, with DRB1 alleles showing the most associated TCRs and HLA-C alleles the fewest. Because HLA typing was missing for some donors at each locus, association tests included only the typed subset. While some public TCRs were present in many individuals, most TCR sequences turned up only very rarely across donors. A group of highly shared sequence variants was considered likely to be a technical artifact of the sequencing pipeline. In this cohort, only TCR beta chains were sequenced, and detectable features were limited by the absence of alpha or paired-chain data. Approximately 18 rarely observed V segments, including chromosome 9 orphons, were excluded from the earlier analysis of about 600 of the donors because counts were too low. According to a later analysis, parvovirus B19, influenza, CMV and Epstein-Barr virus appeared linked to several top co-occurrence clusters. A further reported finding was that TCR beta sequences accurately predicted the HLA-A and HLA-B alleles for most subjects in the first cohort. Correlated functional status among segregating V segments might reflect linkage disequilibrium, but an unknown experimental factor could not be ruled out. It was suggested by the authors that the approach could potentially be generalized to other disease states and immunological phenotypes. Sequencing depth was assumed to be roughly uniform across donors in the presence/absence analyses, though that assumption may not hold. In a later analysis, most CMV-associated TCR beta chains were found to appear HLA-restricted, with HLA associations seemingly driven largely by CMV exposure. In vitro tests confirmed that three of the cytomegalovirus-associated TCR beta chains recognize cytomegalovirus antigens. Immune exposure information for the cohort was limited to CMV serostatus. The 87-base-pair reads could not distinguish some IMGT-functional V segments, including TRBV6-2 and TRBV6-3, so those segments were excluded. In a later genetic analysis, a missense DCLRE1C variant was associated with V-gene and J-gene trimming of TCR beta chains, and the association was replicated in an independent cohort. Strong co-occurrence of HLA alleles, especially DR and DQ, made assigning TCR associations to individual alleles difficult. In a later analysis, over 15,000 TCR beta sequences were associated with specific HLA alleles at a false discovery rate of 0.05.

Sequenced material: PBMCs. In this chain, TRBV7-2 is recombined with TRBJ2-4; TRBD2 is a weak D gene call, 5 bases matching. This TCR was recovered from a woman in her forties in good health and CMV-seropositive. CDR3 sequence: CASSLAPRPARGIQYF. The DNA is as follows: TGTGCCAGCAGCTTAGCGCCGCGACCCGCCCGGGGCATTCAGTACTTC.